This TCR beta chain originates from a study of T cells in Graves' hyperthyroidism and ophthalmopathy. General observations from the study: In simple terms, a model built on 13 V-J features told ophthalmopathy apart from stable hyperthyroidism.

For Graves' hyperthyroidism to be stable, ophthalmopathy could not progress within 18 months. Out of 10 ml of fresh peripheral blood came the PBMCs. V lost 5 bases, J lost 4 bases, and 15 bases lay in between. CDR3 length equals 15 residues. Looked up from germline, CDR1 is MDHEN and CDR2 is SYDVKM. Turning to this clonotype: Antigen specificity is unknown.

Template material for amplifying TCR beta CDR3 regions consisted of RNA transcripts. Carried out on the TCR CDR3, a first-round RT-PCR used the HTBI primer set. TCRdb passed the multiplex PCR reads through MiXCR, listing each CDR3 protein once. Of 200,000 to 250,000 distinct CDR3 sequences listed, under 20% are singletons. V is TRBV28 and J is TRBJ1-5, with a weak D call TRBD1 (5 bases). The sample was blood. This clonotype was obtained from a man aged 50 to 59 with Graves' hyperthyroidism. CDR3 sequence reads: CASSPGGERNQPQHF. The CDR3 bases are TGTGCCAGCAGTCCCGGGGGGGAACGGAATCAGCCCCAGCATTTT. Complete variable domain (other parts from reference TRBV28 and TRBJ1-5): DVKVTQSSRYLVKRTGEKVFLECVQDMDHENMFWYRQDPGLGLRLIYFSYDVKMKEKGDIPEGYSVSREKKERFSLILESASTNQTSMYLCASSPGGERNQPQHFGDGTRLSIL.